The present T cell receptor beta chain was sequenced within a study of a mutant IDH1 vaccine in newly diagnosed glioma. Looking at the study overall: Patients' prior therapy spanned radiotherapy, temozolomide, or both; most underwent both. Regarding the study as a whole: Most patients, around 93%, showed vaccine-induced immune responses. Top-clonotype changes in peripheral T cells seemed unrelated to pseudoprogression.

The data were produced by immunoSEQ multiplex PCR, yet TCRdb's version contains in-frame clones alone and is incomplete. The sample has around 100,000 clones, about four fifths seen once. As to this clone: No antigen is known for it.

The time point is: baseline, week 1 (first vaccination visit). The treatment: pre-vaccination baseline after standard-of-care therapy. Sequenced material: PBMCs, taken from a glioma patient treated with radiotherapy, temozolomide or both. The receptor's source is a man aged 35 to 55 with glioma. Some clones in this sample may be carry-over from other donors' samples.

CDR3 loop: CASSPGTGVVDTQYF. As DNA, the CDR3 is TGTGCCAGCAGCCCCGGGACAGGGGTGGTAGATACGCAGTATTTT. The V gene is TRBV7-2, the J gene TRBJ2-3; 10 positions agree with TRBD1. The V segment lost 5 bases and the J segment 5 bases; nucleotides outside the gene matches: 7. The CDR3 spans 15 residues. Germline-derived CDR1 and CDR2 are SGHTA and FQGNSA.